The 10 T cell receptor beta chains reported below all come from one sample, sequenced in a study of blood T cell repertoires in COVID-19. TCRdb's table, derived via immunoSEQ multiplex PCR, lists solely in-frame clones and lacks some. The sample includes around 72,000 clones, around 80% seen only once; the top ten take 15% to 20%. The sequenced material came from peripheral blood. The receptors stem from a human donor in a cohort sampled during active COVID-19.

The chain couples TRBV3-1 (or the pseudogene TRBV3-2) to TRBJ1-2; TRBD1 agrees at 11 bases. In germline, CDR1 is LGHDT, CDR2 YNNKEL (reference sequence). V lost 4 bases and J lost 7; bases outside the gene matches: 5. CDR3 length: 14 residues. CDR3 region: CASSPGQGASGYTF. The CDR3 region has the DNA TGTGCCAGCAGCCCCGGACAGGGGGCCTCTGGCTACACCTTC.

V is TRBV7-9 and J is TRBJ2-7; 8 bases are shared with TRBD1. Losses at the gene ends were 5 bases for V and 5 bases for J; bases not matched to a gene: 5. This CDR3 has 13 amino acids. Germline-derived CDR1 and CDR2 are SEHNR and FQNEAQ (reference sequence). The chain's CDR3 is CASSIWDRNEQYF. Written as DNA, the CDR3 is TGTGCCAGCAGCATCTGGGACAGGAACGAGCAGTACTTC.

The gene calls are TRBV11-1 and TRBJ1-6, with D possibly TRBD1 on 5 matching bases. V was clipped by 3 bases and J by 6 bases, with 9 bases between them. The germline gives CDR1 SGHAT, CDR2 FQDESV (reference sequence). The CDR3 runs to 14 residues. This CDR3 is CASSFVGGNSPLHF. CDR3 sequence (DNA): TGTGCCAGCAGCTTTGTCGGGGGTAATTCACCCCTCCACTTT.

In regard to this clone: Distinct nucleotide sequences in the sample also encode this CDR3. This rearrangement joins TRBV7-2 to TRBJ2-1; TRBD2 agrees at 9 bases. J was trimmed by 6 bases and V by 1 base; bases with no gene match: 4. Germline V CDR1 and CDR2: SGHTA, FQGNSA. The CDR3 contains 15 residues. In nucleotides, the CDR3 is TGTGCCAGCAGCTTAGGGCTAGCGGGGAGCAATGAGCAGTTCTTC. Amino acid sequence: CASSLGLAGSNEQFF.

This clone was seen only once. The V gene is TRBV5-8, the J gene TRBJ2-7; tentative D call: TRBD2 (6 bases). There are 12 residues in the CDR3. CDR1 and CDR2 (germline): SGHTS, YDEGEE. Trimming took 4 bases from V and 6 from J, leaving 11 bases between them. The CDR3 DNA sequence: TGTGCCAGCAGCGGAGGGGTAAGCGAGCAGTACTTC. Translation gives CASSGGVSEQYF.

The rearrangement joins TRBV7-2 to TRBJ1-2; D is perhaps TRBD1 (5 bases). The germline V and J ends were trimmed by 1 base and 2 bases, with 14 bases remaining between them. The CDR3 contains 16 residues. The germline gives CDR1 SGHTA, CDR2 FQGNSA. In DNA, the CDR3 is TGTGCCAGCAGCTTAGATCTCCGGGGGAAGAACTATGGCTACACCTTC. Translation gives CASSLDLRGKNYGYTF.

The V call is TRBV30, the J call TRBJ2-3, with 11 nucleotides matching TRBD2. CDR3 length: 16 amino acids. CDR1 and CDR2 from the germline V gene are GTSNPN and SVGIG (reference sequence). V was pared by 2 bases and J by 3 bases, with 7 bases of the junction left unmatched. CDR3 nucleotides: TGTGCCTGGAGTCCTGGACTAGCGGGTGGGACAGATACGCAGTATTTT. Its protein is CAWSPGLAGGTDTQYF.

This chain uses TRBV10-1 with TRBJ1-1; TRBD1 aligns across 7 bases. Germline V lookup: CDR1 WNHNN, CDR2 SYGVQD (reference sequence). The CDR3 is 12 amino acids. With V trimmed by 8 bases and J by 9 bases, 9 bases remained unmatched. The CDR3 protein is CASPGQDRKAFF. The CDR3 DNA is TGCGCCAGCCCAGGACAGGATAGGAAAGCTTTCTTT.

This chain links TRBV9 with TRBJ1-6; 7 bases match TRBD1. With 0 bases clipped from V and 8 bases from J, the junction kept 5 bases outside the gene matches. Germline CDR1 reads SGDLS; CDR2 reads YYNGEE. The CDR3 sequence is 15 residues long. This CDR3 reads CASSVVDRADSPLHF. CDR3 in DNA: TGTGCCAGCAGCGTAGTAGACAGGGCTGATTCACCCCTCCACTTT.

The chain employs TRBV24-1 and TRBJ2-3, with 9 bases that match TRBD2. Germline-derived CDR1 and CDR2 are KGHDR and SFDVKD. The CDR3 contains 15 residues. V was clipped by 5 bases and J by 4 bases; unmatched bases: 6. The CDR3 DNA sequence: TGTGCCACCAGTGGGCGGGGGGGCCATTCAGATACGCAGTATTTT. Translated: CATSGRGGHSDTQYF.